The 12 T cell receptor beta chains presented below share a single source sample, sequenced in a study of cytomegalovirus exposure and HLA in healthy donors. PCR was performed using 60 Vbeta and 13 Jbeta primers. The method was immunoSEQ multiplex PCR; TCRdb's version includes in-frame clones alone and lacks a portion of them. The sample has some 91,000 clones; around nine tenths are singletons. The sample was PBMCs. These receptors were taken from a man aged 25-45 years in good health and CMV-seropositive.

The chain is built from TRBV27 and TRBJ2-3, with 10 bases lining up with TRBD2. The germline V gene has CDR1 MNHEY and CDR2 SMNVEV (reference sequence). V was clipped by 5 bases and J by 1 base; unmatched bases: 3. The CDR3 is 15 residues long. CDR3 nucleotides: TGTGCCAGCAGTCAAACTAGCGGGGGCACAGATACGCAGTATTTT. Translation: CASSQTSGGTDTQYF.

This chain uses TRBV6-1 with TRBJ1-5, with D perhaps matching TRBD1 (6 bases). Germline values: CDR1 MNHNS, CDR2 SASEGT. V lost 3 bases and J lost 3, with 12 bases in between. This CDR3 comprises 15 residues. The CDR3, as DNA: TGTGCCAGCAGTGATAAGACAGGATTCAATCAGCCCCAGCATTTT. Its translation is CASSDKTGFNQPQHF.

The chain links TRBV6-5 to TRBJ2-7; D gene uncertain. The CDR3 loop spans 14 amino acids. In germline, CDR1 is MNHEY, CDR2 SVGAGI. With 0 bases removed from V and 2 bases from J, the gap between germline ends came to 8 bases. The CDR3 bases are TGTGCCAGCAGTTACTCGAATGCGCCCTACGAGCAGTACTTC. Translated, it gives CASSYSNAPYEQYF.

The chain combines TRBV5-6 with TRBJ2-3; D call uncertain. The CDR3 runs to 14 residues. Trimming pared 1 base from V and 7 bases from J, leaving 13 bases between. CDR1 is SGHDT, CDR2 YYEEEE, per germline. CDR3 DNA sequence: TGTGCCAGCAGCTTGATCCAGTATTTGAATACGCAGTATTTT. Protein sequence: CASSLIQYLNTQYF.

The chain combines TRBV19 with TRBJ2-2, with 9 nucleotides matching TRBD1. The CDR3 extends over 15 amino acids. CDR1 and CDR2 from the germline V gene are LNHDA and SQIVND (reference sequence). V trimming: 1 base; J trimming: 6 bases; junction bases outside the gene matches: 3. The CDR3 loop is CASSIGDRGSGELFF. CDR3 DNA: TGTGCCAGTAGTATAGGAGACAGGGGGTCCGGGGAGCTGTTTTTT.

The CDR3 nucleotides are TGTGCCAGCAGTTTTCGGTACAGGGGAGAGACCCAGTACTTC. Translation gives CASSFRYRGETQYF. The J gene is TRBJ2-5, the V gene TRBV28; 7 bases line up with TRBD1. CDR3 length: 14 residues. V was clipped by 3 bases and J by 4 bases; unmatched bases: 5. From germline, CDR1 is MDHEN and CDR2 SYDVKM.

The chain is built from TRBV5-1 and TRBJ2-3; TRBD1 matches 9 bases. The CDR3 runs to 16 residues. With V trimmed by 4 bases and J by 2 bases, 8 bases remained unmatched. Germline V lookup: CDR1 SGHRS, CDR2 YFSETQ. CDR3 nucleotides: TGCGCCAGCAGCGCAGCCGGGACAGGGATCACAGATACGCAGTATTTT. This sequence encodes CASSAAGTGITDTQYF. Full variable domain (rest looked up from reference TRBV5-1 and TRBJ2-3): KAGVTQTPRYLIKTRGQQVTLSCSPISGHRSVSWYQQTPGQGLQFLFEYFSETQRNKGNFPGRFSGRQFSNSRSEMNVSTLELGDSALYLCASSAAGTGITDTQYFGPGTRLTVL.

This chain links TRBV5-8 with TRBJ2-1; 7 bases align to TRBD2. The CDR3 runs to 16 residues. Germline trimming cut 0 bases from V and 2 bases from J; bases unmatched to any gene: 5. Germline lookup yields CDR1 SGHTS and CDR2 YDEGEE. The CDR3 here is CASSLVSSGTYNEQFF. The CDR3 DNA reads TGTGCCAGCAGCTTGGTGTCCAGCGGGACCTACAATGAGCAGTTCTTC.

This clone was seen once. The chain couples TRBV7-3 to TRBJ2-3; D remains unclear. Trimming shortened V by 0 bases and J by 4 bases, and 11 bases separated the two germline ends. Germline CDR1 is SGHTA and CDR2 is FQGTGA. The CDR3 totals 15 residues. The CDR3 coding sequence is TGTGCCAGCAGCTTAACTCTGGAGCAGTCAGATACGCAGTATTTT. Its protein product is CASSLTLEQSDTQYF.

This clone was counted a single time. This chain uses TRBV7-9 with TRBJ1-1, with D hard to call. CDR1 and CDR2 (germline): SEHNR, FQNEAQ (reference sequence). V lost 6 bases and J 1 base, leaving 9 bases between the germline ends. The length of the CDR3 is 13 residues. CDR3 in amino acids: CASRRSSNTEAFF. The CDR3, as DNA: TGTGCCAGCAGGAGGAGCTCGAACACTGAAGCTTTCTTT.

The chain employs TRBV6-6 and TRBJ2-1; 10 bases fit TRBD2. This CDR3 comprises 16 residues. V was pared by 5 bases and J by 2 bases, with 6 bases of the junction left unmatched. Germline V gene data show CDR1 as MNHNY and CDR2 as SVGAGI (reference sequence). The CDR3, as DNA: TGTGCCAGCAGTAATCTAGCGGGAGAGGCCTACAATGAGCAGTTCTTC. Encoded protein: CASSNLAGEAYNEQFF.

The chain couples TRBV11-2 to TRBJ1-3, with D perhaps matching TRBD1 (6 bases). The V gene lost 5 bases and the J gene lost 7 bases, with 21 bases spanning the gap. The CDR3 covers 16 residues. From germline, CDR1 is SGHAT and CDR2 FQNNGV. The CDR3 region is CASSRSGQSRWNTIYF. CDR3 DNA sequence: TGTGCCAGCAGCAGAAGCGGACAGTCTCGGTGGAACACCATATATTTT.